The source of this T cell receptor (beta chain) is a study of technical replicates of blood from several donors. The V and J ends lost 6 bases and 4 bases respectively, with 17 bases between them. The CDR3 is 15 residues long. Per germline, CDR1 ENHRY and CDR2 SYGVKD. The data were produced by immunoSEQ multiplex PCR, yet TCRdb's version contains in-frame clones alone and is incomplete. The profile shows tens of thousands of clones, roughly 92% of them singletons. The sequence came from a human donor in good health. Sequencing was performed on T cells isolated from PBMCs. This chain connects TRBV10-3 to TRBJ2-3, with D possibly matching TRBD1 (6 bases). Here the CDR3 reads CAIRIEQGPSDTQYF. CDR3 DNA: TGTGCCATCAGAATAGAACAGGGTCCATCAGATACGCAGTATTTT.